What follows is one T cell receptor beta chain and its context. The sample belongs to a study of shared clonotypes between healthy human individuals. CDR3 length: 20 amino acids. Germline V gene sequence: CDR1 SGHRS, CDR2 YFSETQ. V gave up 0 bases and J gave up 4 bases; unmatched junction bases: 15. The study separated CD4+ cells into CD45RA+ naive and CD45RA-negative memory subsets. Sequencing used immunoSEQ multiplex PCR; TCRdb keeps in-frame clones, though not all of them. This sample has 850,000 to 1,200,000 clones; approximately 76% occur once, and the top ten carry 1.2% to 1.5%. The rearrangement uses TRBV5-1 and TRBJ2-1; 11 positions agree with TRBD2. Sequencing was carried out using memory CD4+ T cells sorted from blood. Regarding subset: CD45RA-negative fraction. The receptor comes from a young man in good health. The CDR3 DNA sequence: TGCGCCAGCAGCTTGGGACAGGGGACCATACGGACTAGCGGGTACAATGAGCAGTTCTTC. As protein: CASSLGQGTIRTSGYNEQFF.